Listed below are T cell receptor beta chains from one sample, sequenced in a study of siplizumab effects on memory and regulatory T cells. Method: immunoSEQ multiplex PCR; TCRdb's copy keeps in-frame clones and lacks some. This sample has over 15,000 clones, with 45% to 60% found just once. No antigen has been assigned to these receptors. Sequenced: CFSE-low (dividing) CD4+ T cells sorted from an allogeneic mixed lymphocyte reaction. Receptors originate from a human donor in good health; the cells came from an allogeneic mixed lymphocyte reaction. Both conserved end residues are part of each CDR3. Each record gives: V gene, D gene, clone size, J gene, CDR3 protein, CDR3 DNA. A D gene is named only where the DNA matches it firmly. Not all rows give a size; the values are once, few, many and, for expanded clones, a class.

TRBV30	-	-	TRBJ1-2	CAWSPKGQTYYGYTF	TGTGCCTGGAGTCCCAAAGGACAGACATACTATGGCTACACCTTC
TRBV10-3	-	few	TRBJ1-3	CAISESGGTAGNTIYF	TGTGCCATCAGTGAGTCGGGGGGGACTGCGGGAAACACCATATATTTT
TRBV7-6	TRBD1	-	TRBJ2-2	CASSEQTGGNTGELFF	TGTGCCAGCAGCGAGCAGACAGGGGGAAACACCGGGGAGCTGTTTTTT
TRBV7-9	-	-	TRBJ1-2	CASSRGGLQHYGYTF	TGTGCCAGCAGCCGGGGAGGGTTACAGCACTATGGCTACACCTTC
TRBV9	-	-	TRBJ2-1	CASSVDPADNEQFF	TGTGCCAGCAGCGTCGATCCGGCAGACAATGAGCAGTTCTTC
TRBV4-1	TRBD2	-	TRBJ2-1	CASSQDRGEAYNEQFF	TGCGCCAGCAGCCAAGATCGGGGGGAGGCCTACAATGAGCAGTTCTTC
TRBV5-1	-	-	TRBJ1-2	CASSPEPSRYGYTF	TGCGCCAGCAGCCCAGAACCGTCGCGTTATGGCTACACCTTC
TRBV5-5	TRBD1	-	TRBJ1-3	CASSGQAHSGNTIYF	TGTGCCAGCAGCGGACAGGCCCACTCTGGAAACACCATATATTTT
TRBV15	-	-	TRBJ1-2	CATSRIPRVGYTF	TGTGCCACCAGCAGAATTCCCCGCGTTGGCTACACCTTC
TRBV6-5	-	medium-sized	TRBJ1-5	CASSEGSQPQHF	TGTGCCAGCAGTGAGGGCTCACAGCCCCAGCATTTT
TRBV1	-	-	TRBJ2-3	CTSSQDLTDTQYF	TGCACCAGCAGCCAAGATCTCACAGATACGCAGTATTTT
TRBV28	-	medium-sized	TRBJ1-2	CASSLSSRGIRGYTF	TGTGCCAGCAGTTTATCAAGCAGGGGAATTCGAGGCTACACCTTC
TRBV5-1	TRBD1	few	TRBJ1-4	CASSYGQGLEKLFF	TGCGCCAGCAGCTACGGACAGGGTCTTGAAAAACTGTTTTTT
TRBV7-3	-	few	TRBJ2-5	CASSFRGETQYF	TGTGCCAGCAGCTTCCGGGGAGAGACCCAGTACTTC
TRBV6-6	-	medium-sized	TRBJ2-3	CASSYPPSTDTQYF	TGTGCCAGCAGTTACCCCCCTAGCACAGATACGCAGTATTTT
TRBV10-3	-	few	TRBJ2-5	CAISEPQETQYF	TGTGCCATCAGTGAACCCCAAGAGACCCAGTACTTC
TRBV10-1	-	medium-sized	TRBJ2-2	CASSGTVTGELFF	TGCGCCAGCAGTGGGACTGTCACCGGGGAGCTGTTTTTT
TRBV10-3	TRBD2	-	TRBJ2-5	CAISESRSVAGGHRETQYF	TGTGCCATCAGTGAGTCGAGGAGCGTAGCGGGGGGGCATCGGGAGACCCAGTACTTC
TRBV10-3	TRBD1	once	TRBJ2-7	CAISSDRGWWYEQYF	TGTGCCATCAGTAGCGACAGGGGGTGGTGGTACGAGCAGTACTTC
TRBV6-5	-	few	TRBJ1-5	CASRSGRYSNQPQHF	TGTGCCAGTAGGTCCGGACGGTATAGCAATCAGCCCCAGCATTTT
TRBV10-3	-	-	TRBJ2-5	CAISEFQGQETQYF	TGTGCCATCAGTGAGTTTCAGGGGCAAGAGACCCAGTACTTC
TRBV5-1	TRBD2	-	TRBJ2-7	CASSLDTAGGPLAEQYF	TGCGCCAGCAGCTTGGATACGGCGGGGGGGCCCCTCGCCGAGCAGTACTTC
TRBV2	TRBD1	few	TRBJ2-1	CASSETGQGDNEQFF	TGTGCCAGCAGTGAAACGGGACAGGGAGACAATGAGCAGTTCTTC
TRBV7-6	TRBD2	-	TRBJ2-1	CASSRSGGWNEQFF	TGTGCCAGCAGCCGAAGCGGGGGGTGGAATGAGCAGTTCTTC
TRBV6-5	TRBD1	-	TRBJ2-5	CASSWTGWETQYF	TGTGCCAGCAGTTGGACAGGGTGGGAGACCCAGTACTTC
TRBV28	-	-	TRBJ1-2	CASSFSTGDGYTF	TGTGCCAGCAGTTTCTCGACAGGCGATGGCTACACCTTC
TRBV9	TRBD1	-	TRBJ2-5	CASSDRGRETQYF	TGTGCCAGCAGCGACAGGGGGCGGGAGACCCAGTACTTC
TRBV18	-	few	TRBJ1-1	CASFLSRDTEAFF	TGTGCCAGCTTCCTCAGTAGGGACACTGAAGCTTTCTTT
TRBV2	-	once	TRBJ2-1	CASYGGTYNEQFF	TGTGCCAGCTACGGGGGAACGTACAATGAGCAGTTCTTC
TRBV7-9	-	-	TRBJ2-3	CASSPDPNVDTQYF	TGTGCCAGCAGCCCGGACCCAAATGTGGATACGCAGTATTTT
TRBV21-1	-	-	TRBJ2-2	CARTGRDTGELFF	TGTGCCAGGACAGGGAGGGACACCGGGGAGCTGTTTTTT
TRBV6-6	-	-	TRBJ2-5	CASSYWGSQETQYF	TGTGCCAGCAGTTACTGGGGTAGCCAAGAGACCCAGTACTTC
TRBV6-6	-	-	TRBJ1-3	CASSYSGFGNTIYF	TGTGCCAGCAGTTACTCAGGGTTTGGAAACACCATATATTTT
TRBV6-1	-	-	TRBJ1-1	CASTWLQNTEAFF	TGTGCCAGCACCTGGCTCCAGAACACTGAAGCTTTCTTT
TRBV2	-	-	TRBJ2-6	CASSESRGGANVLTF	TGTGCCAGCAGTGAATCCCGGGGTGGGGCCAACGTCCTGACTTTC
TRBV10-3	TRBD2	-	TRBJ2-5	CAISEFPLGGTQYF	TGTGCCATCAGTGAGTTCCCCTTGGGGGGGACCCAATACTTC
TRBV5-6	-	-	TRBJ2-1	CASSFKWLSGANEQFF	TGTGCCAGCAGCTTTAAATGGCTTTCAGGCGCCAATGAGCAGTTCTTC
TRBV6-5	TRBD2	-	TRBJ2-3	CASSTAGAGGDTQYF	TGTGCCAGCAGTACAGCGGGGGCAGGAGGGGATACGCAGTATTTT
TRBV6-1	TRBD1	-	TRBJ1-5	CASSERGQSPNQPQHF	TGTGCCAGCAGTGAAAGGGGACAGAGCCCCAATCAGCCCCAGCATTTT
TRBV28	-	-	TRBJ1-1	CASRMDLNTEAFF	TGTGCCAGCCGAATGGATCTCAACACTGAAGCTTTCTTT
TRBV28	-	once	TRBJ2-6	CASSLRGTTTGANVLTF	TGTGCCAGCAGTTTACGGGGCACAACTACTGGGGCCAACGTCCTGACTTTC
TRBV10-3	-	once	TRBJ1-2	CASSEDYNSSDGYTF	TGTGCCAGCAGTGAAGATTATAACTCCTCAGATGGCTACACCTTC
TRBV28	-	-	TRBJ1-1	CAIQGSNTEAFF	TGTGCCATCCAAGGGAGTAACACTGAAGCTTTCTTT
TRBV6-5	-	-	TRBJ1-1	CASSYWGQGKNTEAFF	TGTGCCAGCAGTTATTGGGGTCAGGGAAAGAACACTGAAGCTTTCTTT
TRBV18	-	-	TRBJ2-2	CASALGAAGELFF	TGTGCCAGCGCTCTGGGGGCGGCCGGGGAGCTGTTTTTT
TRBV4-3	TRBD2	-	TRBJ2-2	CASSQGASGGASGELFF	TGCGCCAGCAGCCAAGGAGCTAGCGGGGGGGCGTCCGGGGAGCTGTTTTTT
TRBV11-2	TRBD1	-	TRBJ1-2	CASSFPQGGYGYTF	TGTGCCAGCAGCTTCCCTCAGGGGGGCTATGGCTACACCTTC
TRBV10-3	TRBD1	-	TRBJ2-3	CAINLNRGDTQYF	TGTGCCATCAACCTGAACAGGGGAGATACGCAGTATTTT
TRBV10-2	-	-	TRBJ1-5	CASAGDYQPQHF	TGCGCCAGCGCGGGGGACTATCAGCCCCAGCATTTT
TRBV19	-	-	TRBJ1-2	CASSGAYGYTF	TGTGCCAGTAGTGGGGCCTATGGCTACACCTTC
TRBV25-1	TRBD2	-	TRBJ2-1	CASSDFKYGGGARNEQFF	TGTGCCAGCAGTGACTTTAAGTATGGCGGGGGGGCCCGTAATGAGCAGTTCTTC
TRBV30	-	-	TRBJ2-1	CAWSAGPLHEQFF	TGTGCCTGGAGTGCCGGACCCCTCCATGAGCAGTTCTTC